The clone carrying this T cell receptor beta chain was seen at least ten times. What it recognizes is unknown. It was with unique molecular identifiers that the TCRbeta library was prepared. TCRdb re-derived calls from the PCR reads in MiXCR, one entry per CDR3 protein. Of 100,000 to 150,000 distinct CDR3 sequences in the sample, 20% to 25% were seen once. The data were obtained in a study of T-cell reconstitution after alpha-beta-depleted transplantation in children. Broader study findings: At the one-year point after transplant, T-cell counts and TCRbeta diversity were found to come mostly from T cells that had been newly produced. About two months after transplant, alpha-beta T cells reportedly came from several hundred expanded graft clones.

With 6 bases removed from V and 1 base from J, the gap between germline ends came to 3 bases. CDR3 length: 11 residues. The chain carries TRBV12-3 or TRBV12-4 and TRBJ1-1; D not certain. The specimen was PBMCs, mostly from graft donor cells, collected 180 days after TCRalphabeta/CD19-depleted stem cell transplant. The sequence came from a male patient aged 2-15 years who had a stem cell transplant for chronic granulomatous disease, so the T cells may come from the graft donor. The CDR3 region has the DNA TGTGCCAGCAGCCCGAACACTGAAGCTTTCTTT. Its translation is CASSPNTEAFF.